The T cell receptor beta chain described here comes from a study of cytomegalovirus exposure and HLA in healthy donors. The CDR3 is 18 amino acids. V gave up 0 bases and J gave up 2 bases, with 18 bases separating them. Germline V gene sequence: CDR1 SGHDT, CDR2 YYEEEE. Method: immunoSEQ multiplex PCR; TCRdb's copy keeps in-frame clones and lacks some. The top ten clones hold under 3% of a sample with 120,000 to 150,000 clones, 80% to 90% of them seen once. Notes on this clone: What it binds is not known.

Study findings and constraints: The TCR clusters that emerged in the first cohort tended, a later analysis found, to co-occur in the approximately 130 validation repertoires. Most TCR sequences were rare, but some public TCRs occurred in many donors.

The origin of this receptor is a man between 18 and 35 years old in good health and CMV-seronegative. The chain joins TRBV5-6 to TRBJ1-3; D ambiguous. The specimen sequenced was PBMCs. CDR3 residues: CASSLGTSKFVTGNTIYF. The DNA of the CDR3 is TGTGCCAGCAGCTTGGGAACCTCTAAATTTGTAACTGGAAACACCATATATTTT.